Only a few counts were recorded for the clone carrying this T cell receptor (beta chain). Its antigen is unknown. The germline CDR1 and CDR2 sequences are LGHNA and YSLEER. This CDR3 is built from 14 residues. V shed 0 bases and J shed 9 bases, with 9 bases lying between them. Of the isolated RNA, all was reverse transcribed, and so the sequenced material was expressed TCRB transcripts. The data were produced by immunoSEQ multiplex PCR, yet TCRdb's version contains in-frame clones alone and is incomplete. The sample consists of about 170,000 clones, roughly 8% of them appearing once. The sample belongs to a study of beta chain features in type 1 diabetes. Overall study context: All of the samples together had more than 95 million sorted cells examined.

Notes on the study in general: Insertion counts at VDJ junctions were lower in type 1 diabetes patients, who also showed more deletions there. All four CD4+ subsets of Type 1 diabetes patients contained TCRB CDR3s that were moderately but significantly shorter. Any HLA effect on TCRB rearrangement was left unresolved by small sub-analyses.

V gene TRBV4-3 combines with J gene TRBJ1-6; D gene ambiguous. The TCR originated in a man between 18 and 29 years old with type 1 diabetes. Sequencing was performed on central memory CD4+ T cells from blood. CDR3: CASSQDAAVSPLHF. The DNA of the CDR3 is TGCGCCAGCAGCCAAGATGCGGCAGTTTCACCCCTCCACTTT.